The clone carrying this T cell receptor (beta chain) has only a few counts. Its antigen is undetermined. This entry comes from a study of identical twins. Findings and caveats of the study: High-abundance cord blood beta clonotypes had fewer insertions; memory repertoires showed none. Model-predicted out-of-frame TCR alpha sharing fell below observed values in monozygotic twins.

In every case, the donor was a healthy Caucasian. The authors used template switching to add a universal primer site and gave cDNA unique molecular identifiers. MiXCR, run by TCRdb on the 5' RACE reads, gives a single entry per CDR3 protein. The sample records just under 650,000 distinct CDR3 sequences, less than 9% being singletons. The germline CDR1 and CDR2 sequences are LNHNV and YYDKDF (reference sequence). The CDR3 length is 13 residues. Deletions cut 1 base from V and 6 bases from J, with 6 bases between. A further study also used this sample, focusing on yellow fever vaccine responses in identical twins.

Sequencing was done on a sample of PBMCs. The chain carries TRBV15 and TRBJ2-2; weak D call: TRBD2 (5 bases). This clonotype originated in a young woman in good health. In DNA form, the CDR3 reads TGTGCCACCAGCAGAGGGGAGTCCGGGGAGCTGTTTTTT. Translating it yields CATSRGESGELFF.